The subject of this entry is one TCR beta chain. For TCR beta, cDNA was produced by 5'RACE template switching with UMIs. TCRdb reprocessed the 5' RACE reads, keeping one entry per CDR3 protein, no DNA. This sample's table has roughly 120,000 distinct CDR3 sequences. These data originate in a study of T cells expressing NK-cell markers. Study overall: The authors sequenced eight donors, of whom seven were HCMV-seropositive and one was seronegative.

Germline V gene lookup returns CDR1 MNHEY and CDR2 SMNVEV (reference sequence). This CDR3 is built from 15 residues. This chain links TRBV27 with TRBJ1-5. Material: blood T cells: a sorted CD56 or NKG2C T cell subset, CD4+ or CD8+ T cells, or bulk PBMC T cells (not recorded which). The sequence was obtained from a woman aged 18 to 75 in good health. CDR3 residues: CASSFLMGSNQPQHF.